This entry is about one T cell receptor (beta chain). The antigen remains unidentified. A much larger clone sits a single nucleotide away, making a read error possible. RNA transcripts were the template for amplifying TCR beta CDR3 regions. When the TCR CDR3 underwent first-round RT-PCR, the HTBI primer set was used. TCRdb recomputed calls from the multiplex PCR reads with MiXCR, one row per CDR3 protein. Of some 440,000 distinct CDR3 sequences listed, approximately 15% were seen once; the top ten hold roughly 7.4%. This CDR3 spans 12 amino acids. This sample is drawn from a study of T cells in Graves' hyperthyroidism and ophthalmopathy. General observations from the study: Blood samples included most of the expanded thyroid clonotypes exceeding 0.001. Ophthalmopathy and stable hyperthyroidism were told apart by a 13 V-J model.

Specimen: blood. The chain couples TRBV12-3 or TRBV12-4 to TRBJ1-2; D ambiguous. The sequence derives from a woman under 30 with Graves' hyperthyroidism. In DNA form, the CDR3 reads TGTGCCAGCAATTTAGAGGGCGGAGGCTACACCTTC. Amino acids: CASNLEGGGYTF.